This TCR beta chain appears in the sequencing data of a study of T-cell memory formation after mild COVID-19. Across the whole study: Most TCR clusters belonged to a single donor. Whole-study results and caveats: There were some responding clones in pre-infection memory, which suggested that cross-reactive memory had joined. CD4+ clones that contracted lay mainly in CM and EM; CD8+ ones lay in EMRA. A balance of CD4 and CD8 characterized clones contracting day 15 to 85, whereas later expanders leaned CD4+.

This clonotype was detected only a few times. Its antigen remains unknown. The CDR3 is 14 residues long. Germline assignment: CDR1 SGHRS and CDR2 YFSETQ. Trimming removed 0 bases from V and 2 bases from J, with 7 bases in between. TCRdb reanalysed the 5' RACE reads using MiXCR and keeps one entry per CDR3 protein. The sample shows about 470,000 distinct CDR3 sequences, 20% to 25% of them seen only once. The sequenced material came from PBMCs or a T cell subset sorted from them (not recorded which). The chain carries TRBV5-1 and TRBJ2-3; D ambiguous. This clonotype was sampled from an adult woman who had mild COVID-19 (a few samples of this study predate the infection). Cell type and time point are not known. CDR3 sequence: CASSLEKPTDTQYF. The CDR3, as DNA: TGCGCCAGCAGCTTGGAGAAGCCCACAGATACGCAGTATTTT.